A selection of T cell receptor beta chains follows, all from one sample in a study of cytomegalovirus exposure and HLA in healthy donors. Data came from immunoSEQ multiplex PCR; TCRdb stores just in-frame clones and leaves some out. The sample lists about 94,000 clones; around 66% were seen once. Sequenced: PBMCs. Source of these receptors: a man aged 30 to 45 in good health and CMV-seronegative. CDR3s include the opening cysteine and the closing phenylalanine or tryptophan. D genes are given only for firm matches. A row's size may be missing; if present it is once, few, many or a size class.

TRBJ2-2 | - | TRBV6-6 | few | TGTGCCAGCAAACAGGGTCTTTCGGCCGGGGAGCTGTTTTTT | CASKQGLSAGELFF
TRBJ2-7 | - | TRBV19 | - | TGTGCCAGTAGCCTTCTCGCGGAGGCCTCCTACGAGCAGTACTTC | CASSLLAEASYEQYF
TRBJ1-5 | TRBD1 | TRBV2 | few | TGTGCCAGCAGTGTCTTACCGGGACAGGGGATACAGCCCCAGCATTTT | CASSVLPGQGIQPQHF
TRBJ2-5 | - | TRBV21-1 | - | TGTGCCAGCAGCAAAGTTCCGCGGGAGATTTCCGGAGAGGCCCAGTACTTC | CASSKVPREISGEAQYF
TRBJ1-1 | - | TRBV18 | - | TGTGCCAGCTCACCACGTTACTCTCAACGAGAGGACACTGAAGCTTTCTTT | CASSPRYSQREDTEAFF
TRBJ2-7 | - | TRBV19 | - | TGTGCCAGTAGTATAGGGGAGCTGGGGGCGGTCGACGAGCAGTACTTC | CASSIGELGAVDEQYF
TRBJ2-1 | TRBD1 | TRBV29-1 | - | TGCAGCGTTGAATCGGACAGGGAAAGTGAGCAGTTCTTC | CSVESDRESEQFF
TRBJ2-7 | - | TRBV2 | - | TGTGCCAGCTGGGACACGAGCTCCTACGAGCAGTACTTC | CASWDTSSYEQYF
TRBJ2-2 | TRBD1 | TRBV4-1 | few | TGCGCCAGCAGCCGGACAGGGGGTAACACCGGGGAGCTGTTTTTT | CASSRTGGNTGELFF
TRBJ1-1 | - | TRBV7-9 | - | TGTGCCAGCAGCTTTCGGGGGGGGCTGAGCACTGAAGCTTTCTTT | CASSFRGGLSTEAFF
TRBJ1-1 | - | TRBV18 | - | TGTGCCAGCTCACCACGGGAGTGGGGGAACACTGAAGCTTTCTTT | CASSPREWGNTEAFF
TRBJ1-5 | TRBD1 | TRBV27 | few | TGTGCCAGCGGAAAGACAGGGGGCGAGAATCAGCCCCAGCATTTT | CASGKTGGENQPQHF
TRBJ2-1 | TRBD2 | TRBV15 | - | TGTGCCACCAGCATTTACCCCCCCGGGACTAGCGACAATGAGCAGTTCTTC | CATSIYPPGTSDNEQFF
TRBJ1-1 | - | TRBV9 | - | TGTGCCAGCAGCGTAGGGTGGGGCTTGAACACTGAAGCTTTCTTT | CASSVGWGLNTEAFF
TRBJ2-1 | - | TRBV5-1 | - | TGCGCCAGCAGCTTGGGTCGGGGGAATGAGCAGTTCTTC | CASSLGRGNEQFF
TRBJ1-1 | - | TRBV28 | - | TGTGCCAGCCTGGAGTTCCCTCAGGGCGGCACTGAAGCTTTCTTT | CASLEFPQGGTEAFF
TRBJ2-7 | TRBD2 | TRBV10-3 | - | TGTGCCATCAGTAACCCCCGGGGGGACGAGCAGTACTTC | CAISNPRGDEQYF
TRBJ2-7 | - | TRBV10-2 | - | TGCGCCAGCAGAGACAGTAGGTTTTACGAGCAGTACTTC | CASRDSRFYEQYF
TRBJ2-1 | TRBD2 | TRBV5-1 | - | TGCGCCAGCAGCTTGCACGGGACTAGCGGTCCCTACAATGAGCAGTTCTTC | CASSLHGTSGPYNEQFF
TRBJ2-7 | TRBD2 | TRBV18 | - | TGTGCCAGCTCAGAGTCCGGGACTAGCGGGATGCCGATTCTCATATACGAGCAGTACTTC | CASSESGTSGMPILIYEQYF
TRBJ1-1 | - | TRBV19 | - | TGTGCCAGTAGTATTAGCAGCCAGCGCACTGAAGCTTTCTTT | CASSISSQRTEAFF
TRBJ2-1 | TRBD1 | TRBV25-1 | - | TGTGCCAGCAGTGAAGCGGGACAGGGGGCTAATGAGCAGTTCTTC | CASSEAGQGANEQFF
TRBJ1-1 | TRBD1 | TRBV28 | - | TGTGCCAGCAGTAGGACGTGGGAGACAGGGGGTACGAACACTGAAGCTTTCTTT | CASSRTWETGGTNTEAFF
TRBJ2-7 | TRBD1 | TRBV7-3 | - | TGTGCCAGCAGCGAAGGGACAGGGGGAGGGTACGAGCAGTACTTC | CASSEGTGGGYEQYF
TRBJ2-1 | - | TRBV18 | - | TGTGCCAGCTCACCTCAGGGAAGTAATGAGCAGTTCTTC | CASSPQGSNEQFF
TRBJ1-2 | TRBD1 | TRBV11-2 | - | TGTGCCAGCAGCATGACAGGGCCGTCTAACTATGGCTACACCTTC | CASSMTGPSNYGYTF
TRBJ2-1 | TRBD2 | TRBV6-5 | once | TGTGCCAGCAGCCGTAGCGGGGTCCTCTACAATGAGCAGTTCTTC | CASSRSGVLYNEQFF
TRBJ1-2 | TRBD1 | TRBV5-1 | - | TGCGCCAGCAGCTTGGTGGGCAGGGGGCGAGGCTACACCTTC | CASSLVGRGRGYTF
TRBJ2-2 | TRBD1 | TRBV4-3 | - | TGCGCCAGCAGCCAAGTTAGTAGTGCAGGGGGCGGTGGAACCGGGGAGCTGTTTTTT | CASSQVSSAGGGGTGELFF
TRBJ2-5 | TRBD2 | TRBV19 | - | TGTGCCAGTCGGGAACTAGCGGGGCCCCAAGAGACCCAGTACTTC | CASRELAGPQETQYF
TRBJ1-2 | - | TRBV7-9 | - | TGTTCCAGCAGCCACAGTCCGGGACAAAGGACTAACTATGGCTACACCTTC | CSSSHSPGQRTNYGYTF
TRBJ1-1 | TRBD1 | TRBV18 | few | TGTGCCAGCTCACCGACTTTGACAGGGGAAGTTGAAGCTTTCTTT | CASSPTLTGEVEAFF
TRBJ2-3 | TRBD2 | TRBV7-3 | - | TGTGCCAGCAGCTCGAGCGGGAGTAGGGCAGATACGCAGTATTTT | CASSSSGSRADTQYF
TRBJ1-5 | TRBD1 | TRBV4-1 | - | TGCGCCAGCAGCCAAGGTAGCCGGGACAGGGGTCGGGGGGTTAGCAATCAGCCCCAGCATTTT | CASSQGSRDRGRGVSNQPQHF
TRBJ2-2 | TRBD1 | TRBV30 | - | TGTGCCCTCGACAGGGGGAGTTACACCGGGGAGCTGTTTTTT | CALDRGSYTGELFF
TRBJ2-1 | TRBD2 | TRBV11-2 | - | TGTGCCAGCAGCTTAGTGGTGTCGGGGGGTGAGCAGTTCTTC | CASSLVVSGGEQFF
TRBJ1-2 | TRBD1 | TRBV5-1 | - | TGCGCCAGCAGCGTGCTGGACAGGGCCTATGGCTACACCTTC | CASSVLDRAYGYTF
TRBJ2-1 | TRBD2 | TRBV7-9 | - | TGTGCCAGCAGAATGACTAGCGCCTCCTACAATGAGCAGTTCTTC | CASRMTSASYNEQFF
TRBJ1-5 | - | TRBV19 | - | TGTGCCAGTAGTGCCCGGACACTACGGATCAATCAGCCCCAGCATTTT | CASSARTLRINQPQHF
TRBJ2-7 | TRBD2 | TRBV11-2 | - | TGTGCCAGCAGCTCGACTAGCGGGGGCTACGAGCAGTACTTC | CASSSTSGGYEQYF
TRBJ1-2 | - | TRBV19 | - | TGTGCCAGTAGTACGGGGGGATACGTTTATGGCTACACCTTC | CASSTGGYVYGYTF
TRBJ2-1 | TRBD2 | TRBV7-8 | - | TGTGCCAGCAGCTTACGGGCTAGCGGAGGCTACAATGAGCAGTTCTTC | CASSLRASGGYNEQFF
TRBJ1-2 | - | TRBV28 | - | TGTGCCAGCAGTTCCGCGGATGACCTCGATGGCTACACCTTC | CASSSADDLDGYTF
TRBJ2-5 | - | TRBV7-9 | once | TGTGCCAGCAGCCCCCGGGACTTTGGGGAGACCCAGTACTTC | CASSPRDFGETQYF
TRBJ1-2 | - | TRBV7-3 | - | TGTGCCAGCAGCTCTCACCCTGGGGCGGGGTATGGCTACACCTTC | CASSSHPGAGYGYTF
TRBJ2-7 | TRBD2 | TRBV6-1 | - | TGTGCCAGCAGTCGAGGGAGGCGGGAGGTCGAGCAGTACTTC | CASSRGRREVEQYF
TRBJ2-7 | TRBD2 | TRBV7-2 | - | TGTGCCAGCAGAGCGAGCGGGGGGACCCACGAGCAGTACTTC | CASRASGGTHEQYF
TRBJ2-7 | - | TRBV7-2 | - | TGTGCCAGCAGCCCCAGAATATACGAGCAGTACTTC | CASSPRIYEQYF
TRBJ2-2 | TRBD2 | TRBV7-3 | few | TGTGCCAGCAGCTTAGGACTAGCGGGAGGATCCGGGGAGCTGTTTTTT | CASSLGLAGGSGELFF
TRBJ1-5 | TRBD1 | TRBV7-9 | - | TGTTCCAGCAGCTTAGCCGGGACAGGGTGGCAGCCCCAGCATTTT | CSSSLAGTGWQPQHF
TRBJ1-6 | - | TRBV11-2 | - | TGTGCCAGCAGCTTAAGACATTATAATTCACCCCTCCACTTT | CASSLRHYNSPLHF
TRBJ2-6 | - | TRBV30 | - | TGTGCCTGCCTCCCGGGTCAGGGACTCTCTGGGGCCAACGTCCTGACTTTC | CACLPGQGLSGANVLTF
TRBJ2-7 | - | TRBV5-1 | - | TGCGCCAGCAGCTTGGCCGGGGGCGAGCAGTACTTC | CASSLAGGEQYF
TRBJ1-1 | TRBD1 | TRBV19 | - | TGTGCCGGCCGGGACAGAGAGAACACTGAAGCTTTCTTT | CAGRDRENTEAFF
TRBJ2-1 | - | TRBV5-1 | - | TGCGCCAGCAGCCGAGCTACCAATGAGCAGTTCTTC | CASSRATNEQFF
TRBJ2-5 | - | TRBV18 | - | TGTGCCAGCTCACCACCGCAGGAGACCCAGTACTTC | CASSPPQETQYF
TRBJ1-1 | - | TRBV11-2 | - | TGTGCCAGCAGCTTAGCTTCTATGACTGAAGCTTTCTTT | CASSLASMTEAFF
TRBJ2-5 | TRBD1 | TRBV6-5 | - | TGTGCCAGCTATGGACAGGGTCTAGAGACCCAGTACTTC | CASYGQGLETQYF
TRBJ2-2 | TRBD2 | TRBV4-1 | - | TGCGCCAGTAGGACTAGCGGCTCCGGGGAGCTGTTTTTT | CASRTSGSGELFF